A selection of T cell receptor beta chains follows, all from one sample in a study of early T cells in non-severe SARS-CoV-2 infection. One entry per CDR3 protein, called by TCRdb with MiXCR from the 5' RACE reads. Of roughly 45,000 distinct CDR3 sequences listed, 6% to 8% are singletons. The specimen was whole blood, collected at baseline. The receptors here all came from an adult who was a healthcare worker with PCR-confirmed SARS-CoV-2 infection or an uninfected control (not recorded which). Both conserved end residues are part of each CDR3.

v_gene	CDR3aa
TRBV9	CASSLTGLAGAEQYF
TRBV20-1	CSALRFSGNTIYF
TRBV7-2	CASSPSGGNQPQHF
TRBV5-4	CASSSEGIDGYTF
TRBV7-6	CASSPWESRQGEQYF
TRBV20-1	CSARSPAGVSYEQYF
TRBV18	CASSPRTGIHEQYF
TRBV27	CASSPSPGGQYF
TRBV11-2	CASSPRWGDSPLHF
TRBV5-1	CASSYGTAYGYTF
TRBV7-9	CASSPPSRGDTQYF
TRBV10-3	CAISGQGNNEQFF
TRBV5-1	CASSISVSGELFF
TRBV20-1	CSARLLTDGYTF
TRBV10-3	CAITIDRDNTEAFF
TRBV4-1	CASSHNTGELFF
TRBV2	CASSAREIRNQPQHF
TRBV7-9	CASSSASPSTDTQYF
TRBV20-1	CSARERRSRTGELFF
TRBV7-9	CASGPGSSDTQYF
TRBV6-2/TRBV6-3	CASREGKEAFF
TRBV20-1	CSARDVASLILYEQYF
TRBV7-9	CASSFMGLAGDPQETQYF
TRBV7-9	CASSFGGADTEAFF
TRBV5-5	CASSLGPTDTQYF
TRBV2	CASAGTGEEDTEAFF
TRBV28	CASSGLKSSPQNIQYF
TRBV18	CASSPPGMSTDTQYF
TRBV28	CASIRTGRGTGELFF
TRBV10-1	CASSEGTGRTEAFF
TRBV19	CASSIPGLGGEEQYF
TRBV20-1	CSVPQEGQLNTGELFF
TRBV27	CASSGRIGIYEQYF
TRBV12-3/TRBV12-4	CASSLDGGGGKLFF
TRBV27	CASSQQGRTEAFF
TRBV6-5	CASSTDRGMNTEAFF
TRBV3-1	CASSQGTGSGANVLTF
TRBV18	CASSTSRTSGRNEQFF
TRBV7-9	CASSSRTSGRISTDTQYF
TRBV6-2/TRBV6-3	CASSSLLTSLSSYEQYF
TRBV28	CASIPSQGNEQYF
TRBV28	CASRTLWASSGRDKEQFF